This T cell receptor (beta chain) appears in the sequencing data of a study of shared clonotypes between healthy human individuals. Overall study findings and caveats: The authors expected sequencing depth to affect clonotype sharing among donors. Naive subsets typically showed greater estimated richness than memory subsets.

CDR1 and CDR2 from the germline V gene are SEHNR and FQNEAQ (reference sequence). V was shortened by 3 bases and J by 5 bases, with 7 bases between the two germline ends. CDR3 length: 13 amino acids. Each PCR replicate from the sorted subsets contained about 180 ng DNA, which is roughly 33,000 T cell genomes. Using immunoSEQ multiplex PCR, the repertoire was profiled, and TCRdb retains in-frame clones only, with some absent. The sample holds 80,000 to 100,000 clones, approximately 75% seen once. Adults of Caucasian background living in Nashville, Tennessee made up all donors. This clone was detected only a few times. Its specificity is not known.

The genes are TRBV7-9 and TRBJ1-4; no clear D gene. Sequencing was carried out using memory CD8+ T cells sorted from blood. Regarding subset: CD45RO+ cells pooled with CCR7-negative TemRA cells. This clonotype originated in a man aged 25 to 40 in good health. CDR3 sequence: CASSFQSNEKLFF. CDR3 nucleotides: TGTGCCAGCAGCTTTCAATCGAATGAAAAACTGTTTTTT.